This T cell receptor (beta chain) emerged from a study of cytomegalovirus exposure and HLA in healthy donors. Here immunoSEQ multiplex PCR was the method, and the copy in TCRdb shows in-frame clones only, minus some. The profile shows 150,000 to 200,000 clones, around 83% of them singletons. General study findings and limits: Reports showed the classifier diagnosing cytomegalovirus status with high specificity and sensitivity.

The ends were cut back, 0 bases at V and 1 base at J, with 9 bases in the middle. Germline CDR1 is LGHNA and CDR2 is YNFKEQ. The CDR3 extends over 15 amino acids. Comment on this clone: Its target is unknown.

Sequences were obtained from PBMCs. This chain links TRBV4-2 with TRBJ2-5; tentative D call: TRBD2 (5 bases). The TCR comes from a young woman in good health and CMV-seropositive. In DNA, the CDR3 is TGTGCCAGCAGCCAAGAGACGAGCGGCCAAGAGACCCAGTACTTC. The encoded protein is CASSQETSGQETQYF.